The 24 T cell receptor beta chains below all came from one sample that was sequenced in a study of regulatory T cells in long-lasting Graves disease. The time point is: newly diagnosed GD, antithyroid drugs for less than 3 months. PBMC RNA was the source of the TCR library. Assembly of TCR beta libraries relied on iRepertoire HTBI primers together with Arm-PCR of CDR3 regions. From the multiplex PCR reads, TCRdb called clonotypes with MiXCR, one entry per CDR3 protein. This sample has 400,000 to 500,000 distinct CDR3 sequences; roughly 15% occur once, and the top ten carry about 15%. The sample was also linked to a second study, of T cells in Graves' hyperthyroidism and ophthalmopathy.

The sample was peripheral blood mononuclear cells (PBMCs), taken at new diagnosis, from a patient treated with antithyroid drugs. The origin of the receptors is a woman aged 45-60 years with Graves disease.

This clonotype has a handful of counts. The chain links TRBV3-1 to TRBJ2-1; TRBD2 aligns across 11 bases. The germline V gene encodes CDR1 LGHDT and CDR2 YNNKEL (reference sequence). J lost 6 bases, V lost 2 bases, and 18 bases had no gene match. The CDR3 extends over 20 amino acids. The CDR3: CASSQRQGDLLAGAGNEQFF. CDR3 sequence (DNA): TGTGCCAGCAGCCAACGCCAGGGAGACTTACTAGCGGGAGCTGGCAATGAGCAGTTCTTC.

At least ten counts were recorded for this clonotype. The J gene is TRBJ1-1, the V gene TRBV6-5; D gene ambiguous. V lost 3 bases to trimming and J lost 0 bases, with 11 bases between them. The germline V gene has CDR1 MNHEY and CDR2 SVGAGI. This CDR3 spans 15 amino acids. CDR3 nucleotides: TGTGCCAGCAGTTATTTTGGGGAGATGAACACTGAAGCTTTCTTT. Translation: CASSYFGEMNTEAFF.

At least ten counts were recorded for this clonotype. The genes are TRBV28 and TRBJ2-1, with 8 bases matching TRBD2. This CDR3 spans 15 amino acids. V dropped 5 bases and J dropped 5; count of bases not matched to a gene: 8. Germline CDR1 is MDHEN and CDR2 is SYDVKM. CDR3 nucleotides: TGTGCCAGCAGTGTCTACGGGACTAGTGACAATGAGCAGTTCTTC. Its translation: CASSVYGTSDNEQFF.

V is TRBV29-1 and J is TRBJ2-7; D might be TRBD1 or TRBD2, each matching 6 bases. The CDR3 contains 13 residues. V lost 4 bases to trimming and J lost 5 bases, with 15 bases between them. CDR1 and CDR2 (germline): SQVTM, ANQGSEA. The CDR3 DNA sequence: TGCAGCGTTGTCAGTCCCGGGGGCAACGAGCAGTACTTC. Residues: CSVVSPGGNEQYF.

The sample holds many counts of this clonotype. V usage is TRBV7-6 and J usage is TRBJ2-7; perhaps TRBD1 as D (7 bases). V was shortened by 1 base and J by 2 bases, with 18 bases between the two germline ends. The CDR3 loop spans 17 amino acids. Germline V gives CDR1 SGHVS, CDR2 FNYEAQ. The CDR3 DNA sequence: TGTGCCAGCAGCTTAGTGGAGGGCGTTAGGGGGCCCTACGAGCAGTACTTC. Translation gives CASSLVEGVRGPYEQYF.

This clonotype was recorded many times. V usage is TRBV20-1 and J usage is TRBJ2-7, with 7 bases that match TRBD1. The V and J ends lost 4 bases and 7 bases, in that order; junction bases with no gene match: 7. This CDR3 is built from 12 residues. Germline V CDR1 and CDR2: DFQATT, SNEGSKA (reference sequence). CDR3 residues: CSATTGRGEQYF. DNA for the CDR3: TGCAGTGCTACGACAGGGCGCGGGGAGCAGTACTTC.

This clonotype was seen a few times. The chain combines TRBV12-3 or TRBV12-4 with TRBJ1-6; D is possibly TRBD1 (5 bases). The CDR3 has 14 residues. The germline V and J ends were trimmed by 5 bases and 7 bases, with 12 bases remaining between them. CDR3 region: CASSPGLGNSPLHF. CDR3 bases: TGTGCCAGCAGTCCAGGGTTGGGCAATTCACCCCTCCACTTT.

A few counts support this clonotype. The chain uses TRBV11-2 and TRBJ2-6; 7 bases fit TRBD1. The V gene's germline CDR1 is SGHAT and CDR2 FQNNGV. There are 18 residues in the CDR3. V was clipped by 4 bases and J by 4 bases; unmatched bases: 13. The CDR3 DNA sequence: TGTGCCAGCAGCTCGAGCTTTAACAGGGGCGGAGGGGCCAACGTCCTGACTTTC. Translating it yields CASSSSFNRGGGANVLTF.

Worth noting for this clonotype: This likely reflects a read error, since a far larger clone is one base away. The V gene is TRBV28, the J gene TRBJ2-3; D might be TRBD1 (8 bases). CDR1 is MDHEN, CDR2 SYDVKM, per germline. The CDR3 loop spans 17 amino acids. Trimming pared 5 bases from V and 3 bases from J, leaving 21 bases between. DNA for the CDR3: TGTGCCAGCAGTACGACTAGCAGGGGGCAGGCAACAGATACGCAGTATTTT. It encodes CASSTTSRGQATDTQYF. The complete variable domain, with remaining parts taken from reference TRBV28 and TRBJ2-3, reads DVKVTQSSRYLVKRTGEKVFLECVQDMDHENMFWYRQDPGLGLRLIYFSYDVKMKEKGDIPEGYSVSREKKERFSLILESASTNQTSMYLCASSTTSRGQATDTQYFGPGTRLTVL.

A few counts support this clonotype. The chain has TRBV13 and TRBJ1-2; TRBD1 matches at 7 bases. J lost 5 bases, V lost 1 base, and 7 bases had no gene match. The V gene's germline CDR1 is PRHDT and CDR2 FYEKMQ (reference sequence). This CDR3 is built from 15 residues. The CDR3 DNA follows: TGTGCCAGCAGCTTAGAGGGGACAGAAATATATGGCTACACCTTC. Protein: CASSLEGTEIYGYTF.

There are many counts of this clonotype. The chain recombines TRBV6-7 with TRBJ2-1; TRBD2 agrees at 9 bases. TRBV6-7 has ORF status, its function being uncertain. The CDR3 extends over 15 amino acids. Trimming cost V 5 bases and J 2 bases; bases outside gene matches: 4. This CDR3 reads CASSAVAGAYNEQFF. CDR3 DNA sequence: TGTGCCAGCAGTGCCGTAGCGGGAGCCTACAATGAGCAGTTCTTC.

A remark on this clonotype: One base away lies a much larger clone, so this may be a sequencing read error. This chain links TRBV7-9 with TRBJ2-1; D remains ambiguous. Germline V gives CDR1 SEHNR, CDR2 FQNEAQ (reference sequence). The CDR3 is 17 residues long. CDR3 loop: CTSSLEVLQDLRNEQFF. CDR3 DNA sequence: TGTACCAGCAGCTTAGAGGTGTTGCAGGATCTTAGGAATGAGCAGTTCTTC.

J is TRBJ2-7 and V is TRBV14; D may match TRBD1 or TRBD2 (7 bases each). Germline loops: CDR1 SGHDN, CDR2 FVKESK. The CDR3 sequence is 18 residues long. V lost 0 bases and J 0 bases, leaving 18 bases between the germline ends. In DNA form, the CDR3 reads TGTGCCAGCAGCCAAGAAGCGGGGACAGTTGCCAGCTCCTACGAGCAGTACTTC. Its protein is CASSQEAGTVASSYEQYF.

The chain uses TRBV7-2 and TRBJ2-3; D tentatively reads TRBD1 or TRBD2 (5 bases each). V lost 3 bases and J lost 2, with 15 bases in between. The CDR3 loop spans 16 amino acids. Germline CDR1 SGHTA, CDR2 FQGNSA. CDR3 sequence reads: CASSLGTTRYTDTQYF. The CDR3, as DNA: TGTGCCAGCAGCTTGGGGACCACCAGATACACAGATACGCAGTATTTT.

This clonotype was detected ten times or more. The chain joins TRBV3-1 to TRBJ2-7; D ambiguous. CDR1 and CDR2 (germline): LGHDT, YNNKEL (reference sequence). The CDR3 is made up of 13 amino acids. V gave up 0 bases and J gave up 3 bases, with 6 bases separating them. The CDR3 sequence is CASSQDVRYEQYF. CDR3 nucleotides: TGTGCCAGCAGCCAAGATGTTCGCTACGAGCAGTACTTC.

This clonotype has just a few counts. This sequence joins TRBV20-1 and TRBJ2-5; D ambiguous. CDR3 length: 15 amino acids. The germline V gene has CDR1 DFQATT and CDR2 SNEGSKA (reference sequence). V lost 0 bases and J 5 bases, leaving 16 bases between the germline ends. CDR3 sequence: CSAREVGHLGETQYF. CDR3 sequence (DNA): TGCAGTGCTAGAGAAGTAGGGCACTTAGGGGAGACCCAGTACTTC.

This clonotype was found many times. The rearrangement joins TRBV30 to TRBJ2-5; TRBD2 might be the D (5 bases). V was clipped by 3 bases and J by 4 bases, with 18 bases between them. CDR1 is GTSNPN and CDR2 is SVGIG in the germline V gene (reference sequence). The CDR3 totals 15 residues. The CDR3 coding sequence is TGTGCCTGGAGGCCCCCCGGGATGAGTTTAGAGACCCAGTACTTC. Residues: CAWRPPGMSLETQYF.

This clonotype was found many times. This chain connects TRBV7-8 to TRBJ2-7; 9 bases are shared with TRBD1. Germline CDR1 and CDR2: SGHVS and FQNEAQ. V trimming: 0 bases; J trimming: 3 bases; junction bases outside the gene matches: 3. The CDR3 totals 15 residues. The CDR3 DNA follows: TGTGCCAGCAGCTTAGCGACAGGGGGAGGCTACGAGCAGTACTTC. Translating it yields CASSLATGGGYEQYF.

The rearrangement joins TRBV5-1 to TRBJ2-7; tentative D call: TRBD2 (5 bases). Germline lookup yields CDR1 SGHRS and CDR2 YFSETQ. Trimming took 4 bases from V and 2 from J, leaving 13 bases between them. CDR3 length: 14 amino acids. This CDR3 is CASSRTGDTYEQYF. The CDR3 nucleotides are TGCGCCAGCAGCAGGACTGGGGATACCTACGAGCAGTACTTC.

This clonotype was recorded many times. The rearrangement joins TRBV28 to TRBJ2-7; D uncertain. CDR1 is MDHEN, CDR2 SYDVKM, per germline. CDR3 length: 16 residues. V lost 5 bases and J lost 4, with 21 bases in between. The CDR3 loop is CASSTTGQHRRYEQYF. CDR3 DNA sequence: TGTGCCAGCAGTACTACGGGCCAACATCGGCGGTACGAGCAGTACTTC.

This chain uses TRBV9 with TRBJ2-2; 11 bases map to TRBD2. The CDR3 totals 17 residues. CDR1 and CDR2 from the germline V gene are SGDLS and YYNGEE. V trimming: 3 bases; J trimming: 5 bases; junction bases outside the gene matches: 9. Here the CDR3 reads CASSAGLAGEGTGELFF. DNA of the CDR3: TGTGCCAGCAGCGCCGGACTAGCGGGTGAAGGTACCGGGGAGCTGTTTTTT.

The genes are TRBV5-6 and TRBJ2-5; tentatively, D is TRBD2 (5 bases). Germline CDR1 reads SGHDT; CDR2 reads YYEEEE. The V and J ends lost 0 bases and 0 bases respectively, with 12 bases between them. The CDR3 covers 16 residues. The CDR3 loop is CASSLAGGLYQETQYF. In DNA, the CDR3 is TGTGCCAGCAGCTTGGCGGGTGGACTGTACCAAGAGACCCAGTACTTC.

This clonotype was observed at least ten times. V is TRBV7-9 and J is TRBJ2-1; TRBD1 or TRBD2 may be the D gene (5 bases each). The CDR3 is 11 amino acids. The V end lost 3 bases, the J end lost 9 bases, and 6 bases lay between the germline ends. Germline CDR1 and CDR2: SEHNR and FQNEAQ (reference sequence). CDR3 DNA sequence: TGTGCCAGCAGCTTGAGGGGTGAGCAGTTCTTC. Translated: CASSLRGEQFF.

The V and J genes are TRBV12-3 or TRBV12-4 and TRBJ1-5, with D unclear. The length of the CDR3 is 13 residues. V shed 3 bases and J shed 4 bases, with 7 bases lying between them. The CDR3 sequence is CASSFTQNQPQHF. In DNA, the CDR3 is TGTGCCAGCAGTTTTACACAGAATCAGCCCCAGCATTTT.